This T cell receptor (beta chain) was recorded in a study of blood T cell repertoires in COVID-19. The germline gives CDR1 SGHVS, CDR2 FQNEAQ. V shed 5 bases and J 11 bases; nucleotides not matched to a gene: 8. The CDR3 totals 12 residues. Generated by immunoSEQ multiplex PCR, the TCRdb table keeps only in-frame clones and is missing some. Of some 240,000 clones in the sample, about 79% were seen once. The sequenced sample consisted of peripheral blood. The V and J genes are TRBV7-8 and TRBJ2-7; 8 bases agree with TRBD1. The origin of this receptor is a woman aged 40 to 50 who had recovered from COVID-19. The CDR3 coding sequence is TGTGCCAGCAGCGGACGTAGACAGGGGAAGTACTTC. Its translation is CASSGRRQGKYF.